This T cell receptor (beta chain) was captured in a study of T-cell memory formation after mild COVID-19. Study-level information: In these data, TCR clusters were largely donor specific.

UMIs and sample barcodes were carried by the TCR alpha and TCR beta cDNA libraries that 5'RACE produced using constant-segment primers. TCRdb re-analysed the 5' RACE reads in MiXCR, keeping a single row per CDR3 protein. Of 210,000 or so distinct CDR3 sequences in the sample, roughly 30% were seen once. With regard to this clonotype: Its antigen is currently unknown.

The study's findings and limits: Chiefly within CM and EM were the contracting CD4+ clones; CD8+ ones were within EMRA. From day 15 to 85, contracting clones were balanced between CD4 and CD8, whereas later expanders leaned toward CD4+.

CDR1 is SEHNR, CDR2 FQNEAQ, per germline (reference sequence). This CDR3 region has 21 residues. J was trimmed by 2 bases and V by 4 bases; bases with no gene match: 19. Sequenced: PBMCs or a T cell subset sorted from them (not recorded which). This chain joins TRBV7-9 and TRBJ2-7; 14 bases line up with TRBD2. The clonotype originates from an adult woman who had mild COVID-19 (a few samples of this study predate the infection). Cell type and time point are not known. The CDR3 reads CASSSIRSGTSGSKEPYEQYF. The CDR3 bases are TGTGCCAGCAGCTCTATTAGGTCCGGGACTAGCGGGAGTAAGGAGCCCTACGAGCAGTACTTC. Supplemented by reference TRBV7-9 and TRBJ2-7, the full variable domain reads DTGVSQNPRHKITKRGQNVTFRCDPISEHNRLYWYRQTLGQGPEFLTYFQNEAQLEKSRLLSDRFSAERPKGSFSTLEIQRTEQGDSAMYLCASSSIRSGTSGSKEPYEQYFGPGTRLTVT.